Listed below are T cell receptor beta chains from one sample, sequenced in a study of metastatic and nonmetastatic thyroid tumors. TCRdb re-analyzed the PCR reads through MiXCR. The data hold approximately 7,000 clones, with 39% observed a single time. Sequencing was performed on tumor tissue. The receptors come from a female donor with papillary thyroid cancer or a benign thyroid nodule (not recorded which). Some clones in this sample may be carry-over from other donors' samples. Both conserved end residues are part of each CDR3. A D gene is named only where the DNA matches it firmly. Only some rows state a clone size, as once, few, many or a class for expanded clones.

d_gene | abundance | j_gene | v_gene | CDR3nt | CDR3aa
. | . | TRBJ2-2 | TRBV19 | TGTGCCAGTAGTATAGTGGCAGGGCGGGAGCTGTTTTTT | CASSIVAGRELFF
. | many | TRBJ2-7 | TRBV27 | TGTGCCAGCAGTTTATCGCGCACCCAAAGGGGTGAGCAGTACTTC | CASSLSRTQRGEQYF
. | . | TRBJ1-3 | TRBV6-1 | TGTGCCAGCAGACTCGGGACATCTGGACGGGGAAACACCATATATTTT | CASRLGTSGRGNTIYF
. | few | TRBJ2-7 | TRBV2 | TGTGCCAGCAGGGACAGCGAAACCTACGAGCAGTACTTC | CASRDSETYEQYF
TRBD1 | . | TRBJ2-2 | TRBV18 | TGTGCCAGCTCACCGGGACAGGCAGACACCGGGGAGCTGTTTTTT | CASSPGQADTGELFF
TRBD1 | . | TRBJ2-7 | TRBV7-3 | TGTGCCAGCAGCTTGGGACAGGGGAACGAGCAGTACTTC | CASSLGQGNEQYF
. | . | TRBJ1-2 | TRBV20-1 | TGCAGTGCCGTTGGGACCGACTATGTCTACACCTTC | CSAVGTDYVYTF
. | . | TRBJ1-1 | TRBV3-1 | TGTGCCAGCAGCCCAGGAAACACTGAAGCTTTCTTT | CASSPGNTEAFF
. | medium-sized | TRBJ2-2 | TRBV6-1 | TGTGCCAGCAGGGGACTGACAGGGTGGGACACCGGGGAGCTGTTTTTT | CASRGLTGWDTGELFF
TRBD2 | . | TRBJ2-7 | TRBV6-2/TRBV6-3 | TGTGCCAGCAGTTACGAGGTGGAGACTAGCGACTACGAGCAGTACTTC | CASSYEVETSDYEQYF
TRBD1 | few | TRBJ2-7 | TRBV2 | TGTGCCAGCAGTCTAGACAGGGGCTACTCCTACGAGCAGTACTTC | CASSLDRGYSYEQYF
TRBD1 | few | TRBJ1-6 | TRBV14 | TGTGCCAGCAGCCCTCTGGGACAGGGAAATTCACCCCTCCACTTT | CASSPLGQGNSPLHF
TRBD2 | few | TRBJ2-1 | TRBV5-1 | TGCGCCAGCAGTAAGCGGGAGAATGGCAATGAGCAGTTCTTC | CASSKRENGNEQFF
TRBD1 | . | TRBJ2-7 | TRBV5-1 | TGCGCCAGCAGCTCGCTTGGGGACAGGGTGAGCTACGAGCAGTACTTC | CASSSLGDRVSYEQYF
. | . | TRBJ1-6 | TRBV2 | TGTGCCAGCAGCCGGGACGGCAGGAATTCACCCCTCCACTTT | CASSRDGRNSPLHF
TRBD2 | large | TRBJ2-7 | TRBV18 | TGTGCCAGCTCACCACCGTCCAGCGGGAAGACCTACGAGCAGTACTTC | CASSPPSSGKTYEQYF
TRBD2 | . | TRBJ2-3 | TRBV24-1 | TGTGCCACCAGTGATTGGACTAGCGGGAGGGGCCGGAGCACAGATACGCAGTATTTT | CATSDWTSGRGRSTDTQYF
. | . | TRBJ2-1 | TRBV27 | TGTGCCAGCAGTGCACAGGGAATAGGGTACAATGAGCAGTTCTTC | CASSAQGIGYNEQFF
TRBD1 | . | TRBJ1-6 | TRBV5-1 | TGCGCCAGCAGCATACGGGACAGGTCCTATAATTCACCCCTCCACTTT | CASSIRDRSYNSPLHF
. | . | TRBJ1-5 | TRBV6-1 | TGTGCCAGCAGTGAAGGGGTGGGGGCGCGGCAGCCCCAGCATTTT | CASSEGVGARQPQHF
. | medium-sized | TRBJ2-5 | TRBV7-8 | TGTGCCAGCAGCTTAGGAGGGGGTGACCAAGAGACCCAGTACTTC | CASSLGGGDQETQYF
TRBD2 | few | TRBJ2-1 | TRBV19 | TGTGCCAGTAGTAAGGCGGGAGGTAATGAGCAGTTCTTC | CASSKAGGNEQFF
. | few | TRBJ1-3 | TRBV6-5 | TGTGCCAGCAGTTCCCCCGGGTTAAAGTCTGGAAACACCATATATTTT | CASSSPGLKSGNTIYF